Given below is one T cell receptor beta chain in context. The germline gives CDR1 MNHEY, CDR2 SMNVEV (reference sequence). The CDR3 sequence is 14 residues long. The junction had 2 bases not matched to a gene; V was cut back by 7 bases and J by 4 bases. TCRdb's table, derived via immunoSEQ multiplex PCR, lists solely in-frame clones and lacks some. The sample holds tens of thousands of clones, approximately 95% seen once. This entry is derived from a study of technical replicates of blood from a handful of donors. This receptor was identified in a human donor in good health. V is TRBV27 and J is TRBJ2-2; 11 nucleotides align to TRBD2. Sequenced input: T cells isolated from PBMCs. The CDR3 nucleotides are TGTGCCAGCACCGGACTAGCGGGCACCGGGGAGCTGTTTTTT. Amino acids: CASTGLAGTGELFF.